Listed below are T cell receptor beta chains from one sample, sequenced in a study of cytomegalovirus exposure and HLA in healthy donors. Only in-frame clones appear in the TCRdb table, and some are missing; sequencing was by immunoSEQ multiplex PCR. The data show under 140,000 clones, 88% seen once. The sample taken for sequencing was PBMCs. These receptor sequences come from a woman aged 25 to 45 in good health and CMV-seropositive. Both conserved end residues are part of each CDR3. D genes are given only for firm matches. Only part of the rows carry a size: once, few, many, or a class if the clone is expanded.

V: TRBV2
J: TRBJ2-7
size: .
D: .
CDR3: CASRGGGATGAVGARNYEQYF
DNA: TGTGCCAGCAGGGGGGGTGGCGCAACAGGGGCCGTTGGTGCCAGAAACTACGAGCAGTACTTC

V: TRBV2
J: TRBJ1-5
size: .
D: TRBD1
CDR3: CASRETGGLSNQPQHF
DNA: TGTGCCAGCAGGGAGACAGGGGGACTTAGCAATCAGCCCCAGCATTTT

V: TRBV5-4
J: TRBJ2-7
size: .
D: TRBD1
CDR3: CASSLNRGLYEQYF
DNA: TGTGCCAGCAGCTTGAACAGGGGATTGTACGAGCAGTACTTC

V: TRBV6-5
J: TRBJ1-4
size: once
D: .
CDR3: CASRPKLNEKLFF
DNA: TGTGCCAGCAGGCCGAAACTGAATGAAAAACTGTTTTTT

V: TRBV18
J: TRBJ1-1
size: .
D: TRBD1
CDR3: CASSPGRGVNTEAFF
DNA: TGTGCCAGCTCACCCGGCAGGGGGGTGAACACTGAAGCTTTCTTT

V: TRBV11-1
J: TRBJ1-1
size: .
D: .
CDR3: CASSPRTKNTEAFF
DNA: TGTGCCAGCAGCCCACGGACTAAGAACACTGAAGCTTTCTTT

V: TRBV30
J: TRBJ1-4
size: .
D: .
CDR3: CAWSVLGEKLFF
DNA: TGTGCCTGGAGTGTACTAGGTGAAAAACTGTTTTTT

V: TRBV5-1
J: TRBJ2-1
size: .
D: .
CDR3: CASSLAGTWEQFF
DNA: TGCGCCAGCAGCCTCGCGGGAACCTGGGAGCAGTTCTTC

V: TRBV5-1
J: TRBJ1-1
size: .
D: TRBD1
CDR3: CASSPYPGQKNTEAFF
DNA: TGCGCCAGCAGCCCTTATCCGGGACAGAAGAACACTGAAGCTTTCTTT

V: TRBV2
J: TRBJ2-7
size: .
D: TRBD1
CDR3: CASRTTGGLDEQYF
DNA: TGTGCCAGCAGAACAACAGGGGGCCTCGACGAGCAGTACTTC

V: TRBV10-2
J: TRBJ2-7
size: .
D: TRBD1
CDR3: CASSEWGQGGPEQYF
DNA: TGCGCCAGCAGTGAGTGGGGACAGGGGGGTCCCGAGCAGTACTTC

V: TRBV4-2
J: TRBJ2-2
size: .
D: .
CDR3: CASSQWGRGTRNTGELFF
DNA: TGTGCCAGCAGCCAATGGGGAAGGGGGACACGCAACACCGGGGAGCTGTTTTTT

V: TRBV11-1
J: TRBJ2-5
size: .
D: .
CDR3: CASSLRFQETQYF
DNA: TGTGCCAGCAGCCTCCGGTTCCAAGAGACCCAGTACTTC

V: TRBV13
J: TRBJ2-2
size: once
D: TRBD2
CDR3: CASSSSGTRYTGELFF
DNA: TGTGCCAGCAGCTCCTCCGGGACTAGGTACACCGGGGAGCTGTTTTTT

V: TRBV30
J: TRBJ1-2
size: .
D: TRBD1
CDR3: CAWSASGTGYYGYTF
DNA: TGTGCCTGGAGTGCTTCCGGGACAGGATACTATGGCTACACCTTC

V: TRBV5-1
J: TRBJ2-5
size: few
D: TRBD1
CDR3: CASSWGQRLQETQYF
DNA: TGCGCCAGCAGCTGGGGACAGCGACTACAAGAGACCCAGTACTTC

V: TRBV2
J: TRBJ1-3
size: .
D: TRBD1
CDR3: CASTLVGQGAAGNTIYF
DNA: TGTGCCAGCACCTTAGTGGGACAGGGGGCTGCCGGAAACACCATATATTTT

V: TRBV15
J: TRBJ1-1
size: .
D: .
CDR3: CATSRDSHGNTEAFF
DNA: TGTGCCACCAGCAGAGATAGTCATGGGAACACTGAAGCTTTCTTT

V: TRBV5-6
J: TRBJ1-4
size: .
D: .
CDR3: CASSLVGAREKLFF
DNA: TGTGCCAGCAGCTTGGTAGGGGCTCGAGAAAAACTGTTTTTT

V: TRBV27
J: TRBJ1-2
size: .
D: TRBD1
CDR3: CASSFSGTGNGGYTF
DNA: TGTGCCAGCAGTTTCTCCGGGACAGGGAATGGCGGCTACACCTTC

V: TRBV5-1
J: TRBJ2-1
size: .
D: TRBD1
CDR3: CASSYWTGGTGGINEQFF
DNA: TGCGCCAGCAGCTACTGGACCGGTGGGACAGGGGGAATCAATGAGCAGTTCTTC

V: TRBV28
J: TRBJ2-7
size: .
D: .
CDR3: CASSQPGRPQREQYF
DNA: TGTGCCAGCAGTCAACCCGGGAGACCCCAAAGGGAGCAGTACTTC

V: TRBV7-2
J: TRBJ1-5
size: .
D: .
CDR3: CASSQGGGNQPQHF
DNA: TGTGCCAGCAGCCAGGGAGGGGGGAATCAGCCCCAGCATTTT

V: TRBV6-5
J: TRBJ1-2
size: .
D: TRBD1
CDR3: CASSQQGGPNYGYTF
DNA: TGTGCCAGCAGCCAACAGGGGGGCCCTAACTATGGCTACACCTTC

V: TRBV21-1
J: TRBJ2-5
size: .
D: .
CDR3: CASSSGRDIQETQYF
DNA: TGTGCCAGCAGCTCCGGTAGGGACATCCAAGAGACCCAGTACTTC

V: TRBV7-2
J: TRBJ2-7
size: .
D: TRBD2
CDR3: CASSLSGGTYEQYF
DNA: TGTGCCAGCAGCTTATCGGGGGGGACCTACGAGCAGTACTTC

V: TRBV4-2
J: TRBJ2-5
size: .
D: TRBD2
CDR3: CASSRSGTSGGKLQETQYF
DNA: TGTGCCAGCAGCCGGTCCGGGACTAGCGGGGGGAAGCTCCAAGAGACCCAGTACTTC

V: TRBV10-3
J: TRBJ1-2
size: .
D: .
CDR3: CAISESGRGRLPYGYTF
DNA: TGTGCCATCAGTGAGTCAGGGAGGGGCCGTCTTCCCTATGGCTACACCTTC

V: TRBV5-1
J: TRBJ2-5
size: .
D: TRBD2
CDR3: CASSSGTSREETQYF
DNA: TGCGCCAGCAGCTCCGGGACTAGTCGGGAGGAGACCCAGTACTTC

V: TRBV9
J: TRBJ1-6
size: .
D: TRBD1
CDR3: CASSQGTVNSPLHF
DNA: TGTGCCAGCAGCCAAGGGACAGTTAATTCACCCCTCCACTTT

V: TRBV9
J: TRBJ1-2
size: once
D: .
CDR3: CASSADARTANYGYTF
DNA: TGTGCCAGCAGCGCCGATGCCCGGACAGCTAACTATGGCTACACCTTC

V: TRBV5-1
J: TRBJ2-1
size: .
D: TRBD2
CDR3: CASSLAGGWDEQFF
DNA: TGCGCCAGCAGCTTGGCGGGAGGTTGGGATGAGCAGTTCTTC

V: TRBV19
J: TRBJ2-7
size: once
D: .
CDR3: CASSISRLNSYEQYF
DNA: TGTGCCAGTAGTATCTCCCGACTTAACTCCTACGAGCAGTACTTC

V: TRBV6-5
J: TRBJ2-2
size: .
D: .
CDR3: CASSQGSLNTGELFF
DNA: TGTGCCAGCAGCCAGGGGTCCCTGAACACCGGGGAGCTGTTTTTT

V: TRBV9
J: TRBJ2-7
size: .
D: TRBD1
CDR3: CASSSTGQAYEQYF
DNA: TGTGCCAGCAGCTCAACCGGACAGGCATACGAGCAGTACTTC

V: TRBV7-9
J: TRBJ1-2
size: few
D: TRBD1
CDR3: CASSPDRVNNYGYTF
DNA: TGTGCCAGCAGCCCGGACAGGGTCAATAACTATGGCTACACCTTC

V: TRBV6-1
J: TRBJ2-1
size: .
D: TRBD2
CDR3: CASSDASGRTNEQFF
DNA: TGTGCCAGCAGTGACGCTAGCGGGAGAACCAATGAGCAGTTCTTC

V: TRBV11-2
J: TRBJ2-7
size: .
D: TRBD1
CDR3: CASSLDPGQGTYEQYF
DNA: TGTGCCAGCAGCTTAGACCCGGGACAGGGGACCTACGAGCAGTACTTC

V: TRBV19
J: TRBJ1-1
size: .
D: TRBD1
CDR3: CASSTSRQGARTEAFF
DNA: TGTGCCAGTAGTACCTCGCGACAGGGGGCTCGGACTGAAGCTTTCTTT

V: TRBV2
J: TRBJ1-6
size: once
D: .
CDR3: CASSEAGVLGSPLHF
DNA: TGTGCCAGCAGTGAAGCAGGGGTCCTCGGGTCACCCCTCCACTTT

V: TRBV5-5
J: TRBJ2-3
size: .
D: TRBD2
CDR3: CASSLDVGLAGTDTQYF
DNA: TGTGCCAGCAGCTTGGACGTGGGACTAGCGGGCACAGATACGCAGTATTTT

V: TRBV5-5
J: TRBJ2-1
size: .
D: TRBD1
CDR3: CASSLEDRVKYNEQFF
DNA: TGTGCCAGCAGCTTGGAGGACAGGGTGAAATACAATGAGCAGTTCTTC

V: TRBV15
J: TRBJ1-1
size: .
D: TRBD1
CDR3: CATSRAGGSNTEAFF
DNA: TGTGCCACCAGCAGAGCAGGGGGATCGAACACTGAAGCTTTCTTT

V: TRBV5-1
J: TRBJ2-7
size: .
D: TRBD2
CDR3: CASSLGASGSTHYEQYF
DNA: TGCGCCAGCAGCTTGGGAGCTAGCGGAAGCACCCATTACGAGCAGTACTTC

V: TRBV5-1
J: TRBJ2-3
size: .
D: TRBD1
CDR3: CASSGTGTDTQYF
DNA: TGCGCCAGCAGCGGGACAGGCACAGATACGCAGTATTTT

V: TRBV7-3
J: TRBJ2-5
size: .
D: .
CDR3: CASSLGGEETQYF
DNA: TGTGCCAGCAGCTTAGGCGGGGAAGAGACCCAGTACTTC

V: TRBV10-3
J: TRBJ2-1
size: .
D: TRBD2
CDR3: CAISTSGLAGHLSYNEQFF
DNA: TGTGCCATCAGTACCTCGGGACTAGCGGGGCACCTTTCCTACAATGAGCAGTTCTTC

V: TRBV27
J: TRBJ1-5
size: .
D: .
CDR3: CASSPSGEINQPQHF
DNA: TGTGCCAGCAGTCCCTCGGGGGAAATCAATCAGCCCCAGCATTTT

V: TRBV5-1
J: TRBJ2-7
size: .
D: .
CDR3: CASSLAETPSSYEQYF
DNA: TGCGCCAGCAGCTTGGCCGAGACACCAAGCTCCTACGAGCAGTACTTC

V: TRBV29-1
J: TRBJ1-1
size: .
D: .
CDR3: CSVEGMNTEAFF
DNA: TGCAGCGTGGAGGGTATGAACACTGAAGCTTTCTTT

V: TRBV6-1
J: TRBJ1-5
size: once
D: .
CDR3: CASSGPGLANQPQHF
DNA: TGTGCCAGCAGTGGACCGGGTCTAGCAAATCAGCCCCAGCATTTT

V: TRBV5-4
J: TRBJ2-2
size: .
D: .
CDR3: CASSPGTLNTGELFF
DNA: TGTGCCAGCAGTCCCGGGACACTGAACACCGGGGAGCTGTTTTTT

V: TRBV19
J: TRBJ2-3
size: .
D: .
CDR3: CASSPPGSPDTQYF
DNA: TGTGCCAGTAGTCCACCCGGGAGCCCAGATACGCAGTATTTT

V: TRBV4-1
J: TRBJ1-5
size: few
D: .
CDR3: CASSQDLGGKGNQPQHF
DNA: TGCGCCAGCAGCCAAGATCTGGGGGGTAAAGGCAATCAGCCCCAGCATTTT

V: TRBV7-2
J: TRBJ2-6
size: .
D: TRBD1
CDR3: CASSQTGTGVRANVLTF
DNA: TGTGCCAGCAGCCAGACCGGGACAGGGGTCAGGGCCAACGTCCTGACTTTC

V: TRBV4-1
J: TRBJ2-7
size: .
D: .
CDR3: CASSQESQPRYRTYEQYF
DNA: TGCGCCAGCAGCCAAGAATCGCAACCCCGGTACAGGACCTACGAGCAGTACTTC

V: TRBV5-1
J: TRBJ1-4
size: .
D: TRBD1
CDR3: CASSPGQGWNEKLFF
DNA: TGCGCCAGCAGCCCCGGACAGGGGTGGAATGAAAAACTGTTTTTT